This T cell receptor beta chain is drawn from a study of blood T cell repertoires in COVID-19. V gave up 5 bases and J gave up 7 bases, with 9 bases separating them. The CDR3 has 11 residues. CDR1 and CDR2 from the germline V gene are MNHEY and SVGAGI. Assay used: immunoSEQ multiplex PCR; TCRdb lists only in-frame clones, some missing. The sample yields around 170,000 clones, roughly four fifths seen once. Sequencing was carried out using peripheral blood. The rearrangement joins TRBV6-5 to TRBJ2-7; D possibly corresponds to TRBD2 (5 bases). The TCR was taken from a woman aged 40 to 49 with acute or convalescent COVID-19. This CDR3 reads CASSTSGEQYF. CDR3 bases: TGTGCCAGCAGTACCTCGGGGGAGCAGTACTTC.